This TCR beta chain was identified during a study of blood T cells in healthy people across ages. Overall study results and limits: Unknown CMV status may confound age-related changes in expanded clones.

PBMCs, at least 6.5 million per sample, were isolated. At least 6 micrograms of total RNA were extracted per sample. The germline gives CDR1 DFQATT, CDR2 SNEGSKA (reference sequence). The J segment lost 6 bases and the V segment lost 1 base, leaving 5 bases of the junction unmatched. The CDR3 extends over 14 amino acids. A sample-barcoded 5' primer and a J-beta primer mix were used in a second PCR of roughly 7 to 12 cycles. A template-switch adaptor with 12 random nucleotides tagged each cDNA molecule. TCRdb reprocessed the 5' RACE reads via MiXCR and lists one record per CDR3 protein. This table holds 750,000 to 950,000 distinct CDR3 sequences, 53% found once. About this clonotype itself: The antigen remains undetermined.

The origin of this receptor is a man older than 75 in good health. J is TRBJ2-1 and V is TRBV20-1; the match to TRBD2 covers 8 bases. Material: blood. The CDR3 here is CSARGPAGVNEQFF. DNA for the CDR3: TGCAGTGCTAGAGGCCCAGCGGGGGTCAATGAGCAGTTCTTC.